Following are 27 T cell receptor beta chains from one sample sequenced in a study of T-cell memory formation after mild COVID-19. From the 5' RACE reads, TCRdb called clonotypes with MiXCR, one entry per CDR3 protein. The sample holds 120,000 to 150,000 distinct CDR3 sequences, around 21% seen once. The specimen sequenced was PBMCs or a T cell subset sorted from them (not recorded which). The receptors come from an adult woman who had mild COVID-19 (a few samples of this study predate the infection). Cell type and time point are not known.

The chain combines TRBV20-1 with TRBJ2-1, with 8 bases identical to TRBD1. The CDR3 totals 11 residues. Germline V gene lookup returns CDR1 DFQATT and CDR2 SNEGSKA (reference sequence). Unmatched junction bases numbered 2, after V lost 8 bases and J lost 5 bases. The CDR3 region is CSSTGDNEQFF. CDR3 nucleotide sequence: TGCAGTTCGACAGGGGACAATGAGCAGTTCTTC.

This clonotype showed up just a few times. V usage is TRBV5-1 and J usage is TRBJ1-1, with D hard to call. CDR3 length: 16 residues. V was pared by 3 bases and J by 0 bases, with 15 bases between. Germline V gene data show CDR1 as SGHRS and CDR2 as YFSETQ. This chain's CDR3 is CASSWALAEMNTEAFF. The CDR3, as DNA: TGCGCCAGCAGCTGGGCTCTGGCGGAAATGAACACTGAAGCTTTCTTT.

In this sample, this clonotype turned up many times. The rearrangement links TRBV5-1 to TRBJ2-5; D possibly corresponds to TRBD2 (6 bases). The CDR3 spans 14 residues. Trimming shortened V by 0 bases and J by 6 bases, and 12 bases separated the two germline ends. From germline, CDR1 is SGHRS and CDR2 YFSETQ. The CDR3 loop reads CASSLDPGVKTQYF. In nucleotides, the CDR3 is TGCGCCAGCAGCTTGGATCCGGGGGTGAAGACCCAGTACTTC.

V usage is TRBV7-2 and J usage is TRBJ1-1, with 9 bases that match TRBD1. Germline CDR1 and CDR2: SGHTA and FQGNSA. The V gene end was trimmed by 8 bases and the J gene end by 2 bases; junction bases not matched to a gene: 3. The CDR3 contains 13 residues. CDR3 DNA: TGTGCCAGCGGACAGGGGCCCAACACTGAAGCTTTCTTT. It codes for CASGQGPNTEAFF.

This clonotype was counted between two and nine times. The chain has TRBV12-3 or TRBV12-4 and TRBJ2-1, with D uncertain. V lost 5 bases, J lost 1 base, and 9 bases lay in between. This CDR3 has 14 residues. The CDR3 spells CASSPFRSYNEQFF. The CDR3 DNA reads TGTGCCAGCAGTCCTTTTCGGTCCTACAATGAGCAGTTCTTC.

This clonotype occurred many times. The chain uses TRBV12-3 or TRBV12-4 and TRBJ2-7; 8 bases align to TRBD1. Germline trimming cut 5 bases from V and 3 bases from J; bases unmatched to any gene: 3. The CDR3 spans 13 residues. In DNA, the CDR3 is TGTGCCAGCAGTCATGGGACAGGCTACGAGCAGTACTTC. As protein: CASSHGTGYEQYF.

The chain carries TRBV18 and TRBJ1-1; TRBD1 matches 10 bases. V trimming: 3 bases; J trimming: 2 bases; junction bases outside the gene matches: 3. The CDR3 consists of 15 residues. Germline V gives CDR1 KGHSH, CDR2 LQKENI. This CDR3 reads CASSPWDRGNTEAFF. The CDR3 DNA reads as TGTGCCAGCTCACCTTGGGACAGGGGTAACACTGAAGCTTTCTTT.

The V and J genes are TRBV5-8 and TRBJ2-3; 11 nucleotides align to TRBD1. Germline assignment: CDR1 SGHTS and CDR2 YDEGEE. The CDR3 loop spans 15 amino acids. After removal of 4 bases from V and 5 bases from J, the junction contained 6 bases not matched to a gene. DNA of the CDR3: TGTGCCAGCAGCCCGGACAGGGGGCATGGAGATACGCAGTATTTT. As protein: CASSPDRGHGDTQYF.

Many counts were recorded for this clonotype. The chain employs TRBV5-1 and TRBJ2-1; possibly TRBD2 for D (7 bases). CDR1 and CDR2 from the germline V gene are SGHRS and YFSETQ. V lost 5 bases and J lost 7, with 22 bases in between. CDR3 length equals 16 residues. CDR3 amino acids: CASSPRGGGSSNEQFF. Written as DNA, the CDR3 is TGCGCCAGCAGTCCCCGAGGGGGGGGATCATCAAATGAGCAGTTCTTC.

This clonotype was counted between two and nine times. The chain couples TRBV4-3 to TRBJ2-4; possibly TRBD2 for D (5 bases). Germline lookup yields CDR1 LGHNA and CDR2 YSLEER. The CDR3 extends over 16 amino acids. V was clipped by 0 bases and J by 0 bases, with 9 bases between them. The CDR3 loop is CASSQDFGLAKNIQYF. Written as DNA, the CDR3 is TGCGCCAGCAGCCAAGACTTCGGACTAGCCAAAAACATTCAGTACTTC.

Only a few counts were recorded for this clonotype. DNA of the CDR3: TGTGCCAGCAGCTTAGCCCTGAGCGGGGGGGGGTCAGATACGCAGTATTTT. Protein: CASSLALSGGGSDTQYF. The genes are TRBV7-6 and TRBJ2-3; 10 bases fit TRBD2. J was trimmed by 4 bases and V by 0 bases; bases with no gene match: 7. Germline values: CDR1 SGHVS, CDR2 FNYEAQ. CDR3 size: 17 residues. The full variable domain, completed using reference TRBV7-6 and TRBJ2-3, is GAGVSQSPRYKVTKRGQDVALRCDPISGHVSLYWYRQALGQGPEFLTYFNYEAQQDKSGLPNDRFSAERPEGSISTLTIQRTEQRDSAMYRCASSLALSGGGSDTQYFGPGTRLTVL.

The chain links TRBV29-1 to TRBJ1-4, with 7 bases identical to TRBD1. The germline CDR1 and CDR2 sequences are SQVTM and ANQGSEA. The CDR3 has 14 residues. With V trimmed by 6 bases and J by 4 bases, 8 bases remained unmatched. The CDR3 region has the DNA TGCAGCGTCTGCCAGGGGGGGATTAATGAAAAACTGTTTTTT. Translating gives CSVCQGGINEKLFF.

The sample holds a few counts of this clonotype. The chain couples TRBV7-8 to TRBJ2-7; D not resolved. V lost 2 bases and J lost 4, with 12 bases in between. Per the germline V gene, CDR1 is SGHVS and CDR2 is FQNEAQ. The CDR3 consists of 14 residues. CDR3 in amino acids: CASSLNEIPYEQYF. CDR3 DNA: TGTGCCAGCAGCTTAAACGAGATCCCTTACGAGCAGTACTTC.

Only a few counts were recorded for this clonotype. The J gene is TRBJ1-1, the V gene TRBV6-5; TRBD1 aligns across 7 bases. The CDR3 extends over 14 amino acids. In germline, CDR1 is MNHEY, CDR2 SVGAGI. Trimming took 2 bases from V and 5 from J; bases not matched to a gene: 5. The CDR3 DNA reads TGTGCCAGCAGTTACCAGGGGGTGCGTACTGAAGCTTTCTTT. Its translation is CASSYQGVRTEAFF.

This clonotype appeared a few times. The chain links TRBV11-2 to TRBJ1-1; D is uncertain. The CDR3 spans 13 residues. Germline V gene sequence: CDR1 SGHAT, CDR2 FQNNGV. V lost 1 base and J lost 1, with 4 bases in between. The CDR3 protein is CASSLAPNTEAFF. In DNA, the CDR3 is TGTGCCAGCAGCTTAGCTCCGAACACTGAAGCTTTCTTT.

This clonotype turned up a few times. The V gene is TRBV12-3 or TRBV12-4, the J gene TRBJ2-3, with 8 bases aligning to TRBD2. The CDR3 has 17 amino acids. With V trimmed by 6 bases and J by 2 bases, 13 bases remained unmatched. The DNA for the CDR3 is TGTGCCAGCAGCACCTGGGTCTCTAGCGGGTCCACAGATACGCAGTATTTT. Translation: CASSTWVSSGSTDTQYF.

The J gene is TRBJ2-1, the V gene TRBV20-1; D uncertain. V lost 6 bases and J 2 bases, leaving 17 bases between the germline ends. The CDR3 runs to 15 residues. CDR1 is DFQATT, CDR2 SNEGSKA, per germline (reference sequence). The CDR3 nucleotides are TGCAGTGCCTCGATCCTCAATAGCCCCTACAATGAGCAGTTCTTC. It codes for CSASILNSPYNEQFF.

The gene calls are TRBV9 and TRBJ2-7; D might be TRBD2 (6 bases). Trimming left V 0 bases short and J 5 bases short, with 12 bases between. CDR3 size: 14 residues. In germline, CDR1 is SGDLS, CDR2 YYNGEE. The CDR3 DNA reads TGTGCCAGCAGCGTAGAAGTGGGGGGAAACGAGCAGTACTTC. It yields the protein CASSVEVGGNEQYF.

This clonotype is medium-sized. The CDR3 DNA reads TGTGCCAGCAGCACTAGGGATCAGGGAAAAATGAACACTGAAGCTTTCTTT. Translating it yields CASSTRDQGKMNTEAFF. The rearrangement joins TRBV7-3 to TRBJ1-1, with D possibly TRBD1 on 5 matching bases. Deletions cut 5 bases from V and 0 bases from J, with 19 bases between. The CDR3 sequence is 17 residues long. Germline CDR1 and CDR2: SGHTA and FQGTGA. The whole variable domain, remainder taken from reference TRBV7-3 and TRBJ1-1, is GAGVSQTPSNKVTEKGKYVELRCDPISGHTALYWYRQSLGQGPEFLIYFQGTGAADDSGLPNDRFFAVRPEGSVSTLKIQRTERGDSAVYLCASSTRDQGKMNTEAFFGQGTRLTVV.

The chain recombines TRBV30 with TRBJ1-2, with TRBD1 as a possible D gene (5 bases). Germline CDR1 reads GTSNPN; CDR2 reads SVGIG (reference sequence). The V and J ends lost 0 bases and 7 bases respectively, with 12 bases between them. The CDR3 has 13 residues. The CDR3 DNA follows: TGTGCCTGGAGTGTAGGGGAGAAGGTTGGCTACACCTTC. Translation gives CAWSVGEKVGYTF.

The sample holds a few counts of this clonotype. The chain couples TRBV20-1 to TRBJ2-3, with D possibly being TRBD1 or TRBD2 (5 bases each). V lost 6 bases and J 4 bases, leaving 20 bases between the germline ends. CDR1 DFQATT and CDR2 SNEGSKA come from the germline V gene (reference sequence). The CDR3 has 15 amino acids. This chain's CDR3 is CSAPTGALFADTQYF. The CDR3 bases are TGCAGTGCCCCAACCGGGGCCCTCTTTGCAGATACGCAGTATTTT.

The rearrangement joins TRBV9 to TRBJ2-1, with TRBD2 identical over 9 bases. V lost 2 bases to trimming and J lost 7 bases; unmatched junction nucleotides: 13. Germline V CDR1 and CDR2: SGDLS, YYNGEE. This CDR3 is 17 amino acids long. CDR3 sequence: CASSVLLGGGARNEQFF. CDR3 DNA sequence: TGTGCCAGCAGCGTCCTCCTTGGCGGGGGGGCCAGGAATGAGCAGTTCTTC.

The sample holds a few counts of this clonotype. The chain recombines TRBV24-1 with TRBJ2-7, with 9 bases aligning to TRBD1. J gave up 4 bases and V 4 bases, and 7 bases lay outside the gene matches. This CDR3 contains 15 residues. The V gene's germline CDR1 is KGHDR and CDR2 SFDVKD. DNA of the CDR3: TGTGCCACCAGTGACCCAGGGACAGGGCGGTACGAGCAGTACTTC. This translates into CATSDPGTGRYEQYF.

This chain joins TRBV7-9 and TRBJ2-5, with 11 bases lining up with TRBD2. The V gene's germline CDR1 is SEHNR and CDR2 FQNEAQ (reference sequence). With V trimmed by 4 bases and J by 5 bases, 12 bases remained unmatched. CDR3 size: 17 residues. For the CDR3, the DNA is TGTGCCAGCAGCTCAGGATTAGCGGGAGGGCCGAGGGAGACCCAGTACTTC. Amino acids: CASSSGLAGGPRETQYF.

The V and J genes are TRBV6-5 and TRBJ2-7, with D perhaps matching TRBD1 or TRBD2 (6 bases each). The CDR3 is made up of 13 amino acids. V was shortened by 8 bases and J by 7 bases, with 18 bases between the two germline ends. Germline V gene data show CDR1 as MNHEY and CDR2 as SVGAGI. The CDR3 spells CASFTWGAREQYF. Here the CDR3 DNA reads TGTGCCAGCTTCACCTGGGGGGCGAGGGAGCAGTACTTC.

This clonotype was counted between two and nine times. The gene calls are TRBV5-1 and TRBJ2-1; perhaps TRBD2 as D (5 bases). This CDR3 contains 15 residues. V gave up 4 bases and J gave up 1 base, with 12 bases separating them. From germline, CDR1 is SGHRS and CDR2 YFSETQ. The CDR3 loop reads CASSPRLASYNEQFF. The CDR3 nucleotides read TGCGCCAGCAGCCCCCGGTTAGCGTCCTACAATGAGCAGTTCTTC.

The rearrangement uses TRBV6-1 and TRBJ2-7, with D perhaps TRBD1 or TRBD2 (6 bases each). Deletions cut 2 bases from V and 2 bases from J, with 13 bases between. The CDR3 is made up of 15 amino acids. In germline, CDR1 is MNHNS, CDR2 SASEGT. The CDR3 reads CASSEYGGLPYEQYF. DNA of the CDR3: TGTGCCAGCAGTGAATATGGGGGGCTCCCCTACGAGCAGTACTTC.